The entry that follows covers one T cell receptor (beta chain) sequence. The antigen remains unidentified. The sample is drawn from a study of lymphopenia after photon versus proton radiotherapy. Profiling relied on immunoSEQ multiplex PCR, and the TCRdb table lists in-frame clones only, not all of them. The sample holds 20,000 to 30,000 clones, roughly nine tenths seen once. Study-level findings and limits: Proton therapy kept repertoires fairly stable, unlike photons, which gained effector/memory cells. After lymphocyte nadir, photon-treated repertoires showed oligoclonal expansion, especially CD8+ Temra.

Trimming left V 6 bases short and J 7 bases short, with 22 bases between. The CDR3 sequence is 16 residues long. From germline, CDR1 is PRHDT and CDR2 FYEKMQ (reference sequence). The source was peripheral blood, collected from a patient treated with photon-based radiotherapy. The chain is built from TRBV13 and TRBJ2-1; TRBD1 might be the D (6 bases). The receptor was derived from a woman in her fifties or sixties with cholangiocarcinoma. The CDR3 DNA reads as TGTGCCAGCAGGATGGAGGTACCCCGGACAGCAAATGAGCAGTTCTTC. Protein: CASRMEVPRTANEQFF. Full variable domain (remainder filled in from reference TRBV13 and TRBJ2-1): AAGVIQSPRHLIKEKRETATLKCYPIPRHDTVYWYQQGPGQDPQFLISFYEKMQSDKGSIPDRFSAQQFSDYHSELNMSSLELGDSALYFCASRMEVPRTANEQFFGPGTRLTVL.